This is a list of T cell receptor beta chains from one sample in a study of CD8 T cells in ankylosing spondylitis. From the 5' RACE reads, TCRdb called clonotypes with MiXCR, one entry per CDR3 protein. The data contain roughly 700,000 distinct CDR3 sequences, under 20% of them singletons. The sequenced sample consisted of blood, either unsorted or a sorted T cell fraction (not recorded which). The receptor source for this set is a male donor with ankylosing spondylitis. CDR3s include the opening cysteine and the closing phenylalanine or tryptophan. Fields, in order: J gene, clone size, V gene, D gene, CDR3 protein, CDR3 DNA. D genes are given only for firm matches. Only some rows state a clone size, as once, few, many or a class for expanded clones.

J: TRBJ2-7
size: .
V: TRBV27
D: .
CDR3: CASSLTTSGAWDEQYF
DNA: TGTGCCAGCAGTTTAACTACGTCGGGGGCGTGGGACGAGCAGTACTTC

J: TRBJ1-4
size: few
V: TRBV12-3/TRBV12-4
D: TRBD1
CDR3: CASSSTPGQGAEKLFF
DNA: TGTGCCAGCAGTTCAACCCCGGGACAGGGGGCGGAAAAACTGTTTTTT

J: TRBJ2-1
size: .
V: TRBV7-2
D: .
CDR3: CASSLASAHSYNEQFF
DNA: TGTGCCAGCAGCTTAGCGAGCGCTCACTCCTACAATGAGCAGTTCTTC

J: TRBJ2-1
size: .
V: TRBV18
D: TRBD2
CDR3: CASSPLAGFGEQFF
DNA: TGTGCCAGCTCCCCACTAGCGGGATTTGGTGAGCAGTTCTTC

J: TRBJ1-2
size: .
V: TRBV6-1
D: TRBD1
CDR3: CASSDSGTGVGYTF
DNA: TGTGCCAGCAGTGATTCCGGGACAGGGGTAGGCTACACCTTC

J: TRBJ2-1
size: .
V: TRBV11-1
D: .
CDR3: CASSLIRTVYEQFF
DNA: TGTGCCAGCAGCTTAATTCGGACAGTTTATGAGCAGTTCTTC

J: TRBJ2-1
size: many
V: TRBV5-1
D: TRBD2
CDR3: CASRTSGNENEQFF
DNA: TGCGCCAGCAGGACTAGCGGAAATGAGAATGAGCAGTTCTTC

J: TRBJ2-7
size: few
V: TRBV29-1
D: .
CDR3: CSVPDSRGQYF
DNA: TGCAGCGTACCCGATTCCAGGGGGCAGTACTTC

J: TRBJ2-5
size: .
V: TRBV29-1
D: TRBD1
CDR3: CSVVTGGQQETQYF
DNA: TGCAGCGTGGTCACAGGGGGCCAACAAGAGACCCAGTACTTC

J: TRBJ2-2
size: few
V: TRBV12-3/TRBV12-4
D: .
CDR3: CASSFGRTYTGELFF
DNA: TGTGCCAGCAGTTTTGGCAGGACTTACACCGGGGAGCTGTTTTTT

J: TRBJ2-1
size: many
V: TRBV29-1
D: .
CDR3: CSVVRVRGPSYNEQFF
DNA: TGCAGCGTTGTGAGAGTGCGGGGGCCCTCATACAATGAGCAGTTCTTC

J: TRBJ2-1
size: .
V: TRBV7-3
D: TRBD2
CDR3: CASSHGGTSGGPEFF
DNA: TGTGCCAGCAGCCATGGGGGGACTAGCGGGGGGCCCGAGTTCTTC

J: TRBJ2-5
size: .
V: TRBV7-9
D: .
CDR3: CASSFAFGYQETQYF
DNA: TGTGCCAGCAGCTTCGCTTTCGGGTACCAAGAGACCCAGTACTTC

J: TRBJ2-1
size: few
V: TRBV5-6
D: .
CDR3: CASSLQSNEQFF
DNA: TGTGCCAGCAGCTTGCAGTCAAATGAGCAGTTCTTC

J: TRBJ2-7
size: .
V: TRBV7-2
D: .
CDR3: CASSFPLGAALNYEQYF
DNA: TGTGCCAGCAGCTTCCCCCTAGGGGCAGCTTTGAACTACGAGCAGTACTTC

J: TRBJ1-2
size: .
V: TRBV30
D: .
CDR3: CAWSVDKVGYTF
DNA: TGTGCCTGGAGTGTAGATAAGGTTGGCTACACCTTC

J: TRBJ2-7
size: .
V: TRBV6-1
D: .
CDR3: CASSPFEAYSYEQYF
DNA: TGTGCCAGCAGCCCGTTTGAAGCGTACTCCTACGAGCAGTACTTC

J: TRBJ1-2
size: .
V: TRBV18
D: .
CDR3: CASSPSRETYGYTF
DNA: TGTGCCAGCTCACCGAGCAGGGAGACCTATGGCTACACCTTC

J: TRBJ1-2
size: .
V: TRBV7-9
D: .
CDR3: CASRPGCRQGYIYGYTF
DNA: TGTGCCAGCAGACCAGGTTGTCGGCAGGGATATATCTATGGCTACACCTTC

J: TRBJ2-3
size: .
V: TRBV7-2
D: .
CDR3: CASRLRDAGTDTQYF
DNA: TGTGCCAGCAGGTTGAGGGATGCGGGCACAGATACGCAGTATTTT

J: TRBJ2-5
size: .
V: TRBV9
D: .
CDR3: CASSANRLQETQYF
DNA: TGTGCCAGCAGCGCAAACAGACTCCAAGAGACCCAGTACTTC

J: TRBJ2-4
size: few
V: TRBV29-1
D: .
CDR3: CSVEVAVSAKNIQYF
DNA: TGCAGCGTTGAGGTAGCGGTCTCCGCCAAAAACATTCAGTACTTC

J: TRBJ2-3
size: few
V: TRBV7-6
D: TRBD2
CDR3: CASSLRGGGGNTDTQYF
DNA: TGTGCCAGCAGCTTAAGGGGTGGCGGGGGAAACACAGATACGCAGTATTTT

J: TRBJ1-5
size: .
V: TRBV15
D: .
CDR3: CATSREAWRTINQPQHF
DNA: TGTGCCACCAGCAGAGAGGCCTGGAGGACTATCAATCAGCCCCAGCATTTT

J: TRBJ2-3
size: .
V: TRBV20-1
D: .
CDR3: CSARDEREGSTDTQYF
DNA: TGCAGTGCTAGAGATGAGCGAGAGGGTAGCACAGATACGCAGTATTTT

J: TRBJ2-1
size: .
V: TRBV5-5
D: .
CDR3: CASSWEASAAYNEQFF
DNA: TGTGCCAGCAGCTGGGAGGCTAGCGCGGCCTACAATGAGCAGTTCTTC

J: TRBJ1-6
size: .
V: TRBV4-3
D: TRBD1
CDR3: CASSQNTPGGTYNSPLHF
DNA: TGCGCCAGCAGCCAAAATACTCCAGGGGGCACCTATAATTCACCCCTCCACTTT

J: TRBJ2-1
size: .
V: TRBV20-1
D: TRBD1
CDR3: CSARVSGGLEQFF
DNA: TGCAGTGCTAGAGTGTCAGGGGGTCTTGAGCAGTTCTTC

J: TRBJ2-3
size: many
V: TRBV7-2
D: .
CDR3: CASSFVSGITSTDTQYF
DNA: TGTGCCAGCAGCTTTGTCTCGGGAATCACTAGCACAGATACGCAGTATTTT

J: TRBJ2-3
size: .
V: TRBV11-2
D: TRBD2
CDR3: CASSLWGPWSGGGDTQYF
DNA: TGTGCCAGCAGCTTATGGGGCCCCTGGAGCGGGGGTGGAGATACGCAGTATTTT

J: TRBJ2-3
size: few
V: TRBV10-3
D: TRBD2
CDR3: CAISERTTSGDTQYF
DNA: TGTGCCATCAGTGAGCGTACAACTAGCGGAGATACGCAGTATTTT

J: TRBJ1-2
size: many
V: TRBV27
D: .
CDR3: CASSSQGKKYGYTF
DNA: TGTGCCAGCAGTTCACAGGGAAAGAAGTATGGCTACACCTTC

J: TRBJ2-7
size: .
V: TRBV11-2
D: .
CDR3: CASSFSQASYEQYF
DNA: TGTGCCAGCAGCTTCTCCCAGGCCTCCTACGAGCAGTACTTC

J: TRBJ2-2
size: few
V: TRBV12-3/TRBV12-4
D: TRBD2
CDR3: CASSSGTRGGELFF
DNA: TGTGCCAGCAGTTCCGGGACTAGGGGGGGGGAGCTGTTTTTT

J: TRBJ2-2
size: few
V: TRBV24-1
D: TRBD2
CDR3: CATSAPAGGTSNTGELFF
DNA: TGTGCCACCAGTGCCCCGGCGGGGGGGACCTCGAACACCGGGGAGCTGTTTTTT